The rows below give T cell receptor beta chains drawn from one sample of a study of T-cell reconstitution after alpha-beta-depleted transplantation in children. MiXCR was run by TCRdb on the PCR reads, yielding one entry per CDR3 protein. The profile shows about 500,000 distinct CDR3 sequences, around a third of them singletons. The sequences come from PBMCs from the stem cell graft donor, collected from the stem cell graft. The receptor set was obtained from a human donor who donated a stem cell graft to a child with aplastic anemia. CDR3s include the opening cysteine and the closing phenylalanine or tryptophan. Fields, in order: CDR3 protein, CDR3 DNA, V gene, J gene, clone size, D gene. The D gene is left open where the match is weak. Clone size is not always given. Where it is, it says once, few, many or a class for expanded clones.

CASSYTGYRRGTGELFF	TGTGCCAGCAGCTATACAGGGTACCGAAGGGGGACCGGGGAGCTGTTTTTT	TRBV5-8	TRBJ2-2	NA	NA
CASSPLAGITDTRYF	TGCGCCAGCAGCCCACTAGCGGGGATCACAGATACGCGCTATTTT	TRBV5-1	TRBJ2-3	NA	TRBD2
CASGRKTTDTQYF	TGTGCCAGCGGACGGAAGACCACAGATACGCAGTATTTT	TRBV25-1	TRBJ2-3	few	NA
CASTQGWPYNEQFF	TGTGCCAGCACCCAGGGCTGGCCCTACAATGAGCAGTTCTTC	TRBV27	TRBJ2-1	NA	NA
CASSYSGGGELFF	TGTGCCAGCAGTTACTCAGGCGGTGGGGAGCTGTTTTTT	TRBV6-5	TRBJ2-2	few	NA
CASRTAILAEAFF	TGTGCCAGCAGAACAGCGATACTGGCTGAAGCTTTCTTT	TRBV6-6	TRBJ1-1	NA	NA
CASSFDNREQYF	TGTGCCAGCAGCTTCGATAACCGGGAGCAGTATTTT	TRBV11-2	TRBJ2-3	few	NA
CASSLGASQETQYF	TGTGCCAGCAGTTTGGGGGCGTCCCAAGAGACCCAGTACTTC	TRBV12-3/TRBV12-4	TRBJ2-5	few	NA
CASSYSIKRSPNYGYTF	TGTGCCAGCAGTTACTCGATTAAAAGGTCCCCTAACTATGGCTACACCTTC	TRBV6-5	TRBJ1-2	NA	NA
CASSLGAAGGIYEQYF	TGCGCCAGCAGCTTGGGGGCAGCGGGAGGGATCTACGAGCAGTACTTC	TRBV5-1	TRBJ2-7	NA	TRBD2
CASSVGSTGNYGYTF	TGTGCCAGCAGCGTGGGATCGACAGGGAACTATGGCTACACCTTC	TRBV9	TRBJ1-2	few	TRBD1
CASSDIREANYGYTF	TGCGCCAGCAGTGATATTCGGGAGGCTAACTATGGCTACACCTTC	TRBV10-2	TRBJ1-2	few	NA
CASSWSGTSSGSPLHF	TGTGCCAGCAGTTGGTCCGGGACCTCAAGCGGTTCACCCCTCCACTTT	TRBV6-5	TRBJ1-6	NA	NA
CSASLGDTQYF	TGCAGTGCTAGTTTGGGAGATACGCAGTATTTT	TRBV20-1	TRBJ2-3	NA	NA
CASSLTGRGVTGELFF	TGTGCCAGCAGCTTAACGGGACGGGGAGTCACCGGGGAGCTGTTTTTT	TRBV7-2	TRBJ2-2	NA	NA
CARTMRGYTF	TGTGCCAGAACTATGCGCGGCTACACCTTC	TRBV27	TRBJ1-2	few	NA
CASSLQGNYEQYF	TGTGCCAGCAGCCTACAGGGGAACTACGAGCAGTACTTC	TRBV7-2	TRBJ2-7	few	TRBD1
CASSSTLALTYNEQFF	TGTGCCAGCAGCTCAACCCTAGCGTTAACCTACAATGAGCAGTTCTTC	TRBV7-1	TRBJ2-1	NA	NA
CASSSNYPGGRVTEAFF	TGCGCCAGCAGCTCGAATTATCCGGGAGGCCGGGTGACTGAAGCTTTCTTT	TRBV5-1	TRBJ1-1	NA	NA
CASSLNEYNEQFF	TGTGCCAGCAGCTTAAACGAGTACAATGAGCAGTTCTTC	TRBV11-3	TRBJ2-1	few	NA
CASSQIGLADAKNIQYF	TGTGCCAGCAGCCAGATAGGACTAGCTGATGCCAAAAACATTCAGTACTTC	TRBV14	TRBJ2-4	NA	TRBD2
CASSLVGAANTGELFF	TGTGCCAGCAGCTTAGTGGGGGCCGCGAACACCGGGGAGCTGTTTTTT	TRBV7-9	TRBJ2-2	NA	NA
CASSLGTGVYNEQFF	TGTGCCAGCAGTTTGGGGACAGGGGTCTACAATGAGCAGTTCTTC	TRBV12-3/TRBV12-4	TRBJ2-1	NA	TRBD1
CASSLGGNPSYNEQFF	TGCGCCAGCAGCTTGGGAGGGAACCCATCCTACAATGAGCAGTTCTTC	TRBV5-1	TRBJ2-1	NA	NA
CASQRGLVETQYF	TGTGCCAGTCAGAGAGGACTAGTAGAGACCCAGTACTTC	TRBV7-2	TRBJ2-5	NA	TRBD2
CSVTLGGRSEKLFF	TGCAGCGTCACGCTCGGGGGCAGGAGTGAAAAACTGTTTTTT	TRBV29-1	TRBJ1-4	many	NA
CASGRSGIYGGYTF	TGTGCCAGCGGACGTTCAGGGATCTATGGGGGCTACACCTTC	TRBV11-1	TRBJ1-2	NA	NA
CASSSPRGRRNTEAFF	TGTGCCAGCAGTTCCCCGAGAGGCAGGAGGAACACTGAAGCTTTCTTT	TRBV27	TRBJ1-1	few	NA
CATSSRGWGDTEAFF	TGTGCCACCAGTTCCAGAGGGTGGGGCGACACTGAAGCTTTCTTT	TRBV15	TRBJ1-1	NA	NA
CASSVLAGVTGELFF	TGTGCCAGCAGCGTCCTAGCGGGAGTTACCGGGGAGCTGTTTTTT	TRBV9	TRBJ2-2	few	TRBD2
CASSVVTSGGTDTQYF	TGTGCCAGCAGCGTAGTCACTAGCGGAGGCACAGATACGCAGTATTTT	TRBV9	TRBJ2-3	NA	TRBD2
CASRSFRGVQFF	TGTGCCAGTAGGAGTTTCCGGGGGGTGCAGTTCTTC	TRBV19	TRBJ2-1	NA	TRBD2
CASSLFSPTEAFF	TGTGCCAGCAGCTTGTTCAGCCCCACTGAAGCTTTCTTT	TRBV5-6	TRBJ1-1	NA	NA
CASSSTGTSGGETQYF	TGTGCCAGCAGCTCCACCGGGACTAGCGGGGGAGAGACCCAGTACTTC	TRBV7-9	TRBJ2-5	NA	TRBD2
CASVGGWYNEQFF	TGTGCCAGTGTAGGGGGCTGGTACAATGAGCAGTTCTTC	TRBV27	TRBJ2-1	many	TRBD1
CASSTGGKGEQFF	TGTGCCAGCAGCACTGGGGGAAAGGGGGAGCAGTTCTTC	TRBV5-4	TRBJ2-1	few	NA
CSASHSNQPQHF	TGCAGTGCTAGTCACTCCAATCAGCCCCAGCATTTT	TRBV20-1	TRBJ1-5	many	NA
CATSRVLGSYTGELFF	TGTGCCACCAGCAGAGTATTAGGCAGCTACACCGGGGAGCTGTTTTTT	TRBV15	TRBJ2-2	NA	NA
CSIKGGEAFF	TGCAGCATAAAGGGGGGTGAAGCTTTCTTT	TRBV29-1	TRBJ1-1	few	NA
CAIAENSTPEAFF	TGTGCCATCGCTGAGAATTCGACCCCTGAAGCTTTCTTT	TRBV10-3	TRBJ1-1	NA	NA
CSATRDRGSGANVLTF	TGCAGTGCTACCCGGGACCGAGGCTCTGGGGCCAACGTCCTGACTTTC	TRBV20-1	TRBJ2-6	few	NA
CSVRTTKDYEQYF	TGCAGCGTGAGGACTACTAAAGACTACGAGCAGTACTTC	TRBV29-1	TRBJ2-7	NA	NA
CASSQARSETEKLFF	TGTGCCAGCAGCCAGGCCCGTTCCGAAACGGAAAAACTGTTTTTT	TRBV14	TRBJ1-4	NA	NA
CASSPASGGNTEAFF	TGTGCCAGCAGCCCCGCCTCGGGGGGGAACACTGAAGCTTTCTTT	TRBV28	TRBJ1-1	many	NA
CASLGATARRETQYF	TGTGCCAGCCTGGGGGCGACGGCTCGGCGAGAGACCCAGTACTTC	TRBV12-3/TRBV12-4	TRBJ2-5	NA	NA
CASTTIGTDDNEQFF	TGTGCCAGCACCACCATCGGGACAGACGACAATGAGCAGTTCTTC	TRBV27	TRBJ2-1	NA	TRBD1
CASSRDARPSYNEQFF	TGTGCCAGCAGCCGGGACGCGCGACCGAGTTACAATGAGCAGTTCTTC	TRBV6-5	TRBJ2-1	NA	NA
CASSYRQGWPVGLDGYTF	TGTGCCAGCAGCTACCGACAGGGCTGGCCGGTGGGGCTGGATGGCTACACCTTC	TRBV11-1	TRBJ1-2	few	TRBD1
CSVDRGQGTQYF	TGCAGCGTGGACAGGGGTCAGGGGACCCAGTACTTC	TRBV29-1	TRBJ2-5	few	TRBD1
CSVEVRGASSYEQYF	TGCAGCGTTGAAGTAAGGGGGGCATCCTCCTACGAGCAGTACTTC	TRBV29-1	TRBJ2-7	NA	NA
CASSSAVNEQFF	TGTGCCAGCAGTTCCGCTGTGAATGAGCAGTTCTTC	TRBV28	TRBJ2-1	NA	NA
CASSLDLVSALHF	TGTGCCAGCAGCTTAGATTTAGTCTCAGCCCTCCACTTT	TRBV7-6	TRBJ1-6	NA	NA
CSAIGTSGSTDTQYF	TGCAGTGCTATTGGGACTAGCGGGAGCACAGATACGCAGTATTTT	TRBV20-1	TRBJ2-3	many	TRBD2